Presented here are 21 T cell receptor beta chains from one specimen sequenced in a study of cytomegalovirus exposure and HLA in healthy donors. PCR was performed using 60 Vbeta and 13 Jbeta primers. Libraries were prepared by immunoSEQ multiplex PCR; TCRdb keeps only in-frame clonotypes and omits some of them. The sample records some 64,000 clones, more than 80% being singletons. Input material: PBMCs. The receptors were gathered from a man aged 30-40 years in good health and CMV-seropositive.

The chain links TRBV7-2 to TRBJ1-2, with a tentative D call TRBD1 (5 bases). This CDR3 contains 15 residues. The V gene lost 1 base and the J gene lost 1 base, with 10 bases spanning the gap. The germline gives CDR1 SGHTA, CDR2 FQGNSA. This CDR3 reads CASSLGRDSNYGYTF. DNA for the CDR3: TGTGCCAGCAGCTTAGGGCGAGACAGTAACTATGGCTACACCTTC. The full variable domain, its missing parts supplied by reference TRBV7-2 and TRBJ1-2, is GAGVSQSPSNKVTEKGKDVELRCDPISGHTALYWYRQSLGQGLEFLIYFQGNSAPDKSGLPSDRFSAERTGGSVSTLTIQRTQQEDSAVYLCASSLGRDSNYGYTFGSGTRLTVV.

The chain joins TRBV7-2 to TRBJ2-5; 12 nucleotides match TRBD2. The DNA end lines up better with TRBJ2-7; the J call may be wrong. Germline lookup yields CDR1 SGHTA and CDR2 FQGNSA. The length of the CDR3 is 15 residues. The CDR3 DNA reads as TGTGCCAGCAGCTTCCGGACTAGCGGGAACTACGAGCAGTACTTC. Amino acid sequence: CASSFRTSGNYEQYF.

The chain couples TRBV28 to TRBJ2-7, with D maybe TRBD1 (6 bases). Germline-derived CDR1 and CDR2 are MDHEN and SYDVKM. The CDR3 sequence is 13 residues long. Deletions cut 7 bases from V and 4 bases from J, with 14 bases between. The CDR3 region has the DNA TGTGCCAGCATGACAGGATTAAGGTACGAGCAGTACTTC. Translation gives CASMTGLRYEQYF.

DNA for the CDR3: TGTGCCAGCAGTCAGGGGAGCAACACTGAAGCTTTCTTT. Residues: CASSQGSNTEAFF. This chain joins TRBV6-6 and TRBJ1-1; a weak D match, TRBD1 (6 bases). V lost 5 bases and J 2 bases, leaving 9 bases between the germline ends. CDR1 and CDR2 (germline): MNHNY, SVGAGI (reference sequence). The CDR3 spans 13 residues.

This sequence joins TRBV27 and TRBJ2-5; the match to TRBD2 covers 7 bases. V was pared by 3 bases and J by 2 bases, with 15 bases of the junction left unmatched. In germline, CDR1 is MNHEY, CDR2 SMNVEV (reference sequence). This CDR3 spans 18 amino acids. This CDR3 is CASSLGEGLLKKQETQYF. Written as DNA, the CDR3 is TGTGCCAGCAGTTTGGGGGAGGGCCTCCTAAAAAAACAAGAGACCCAGTACTTC.

The chain employs TRBV19 and TRBJ2-6; 8 bases are shared with TRBD1. Per the germline V gene, CDR1 is LNHDA and CDR2 is SQIVND (reference sequence). The V and J ends lost 7 bases and 2 bases, in that order; junction bases with no gene match: 4. The CDR3 is made up of 15 amino acids. The CDR3 loop reads CASKETGAGANVLTF. The CDR3 nucleotides read TGTGCCAGTAAGGAGACAGGGGCTGGGGCCAACGTCCTGACTTTC.

This clone was counted a few times. V and J are TRBV25-1 and TRBJ2-7, with D unresolved. Per germline, CDR1 MGHDK and CDR2 SYGVNS. Trimming stripped 4 bases from V and 3 bases from J, with 4 bases between. The CDR3 consists of 11 residues. The CDR3 DNA reads as TGTGCCAGCAGTGTCGTCTACGAGCAGTACTTC. Amino acid sequence: CASSVVYEQYF.

The chain joins TRBV29-1 to TRBJ2-2; 8 bases align to TRBD2. This CDR3 is built from 14 residues. V shed 6 bases and J 4 bases; nucleotides not matched to a gene: 7. Germline loops: CDR1 SQVTM, CDR2 ANQGSEA. As DNA, the CDR3 is TGCAGCGTCGAGGGACTAGACGGCACCGGGGAGCTGTTTTTT. It yields the protein CSVEGLDGTGELFF.

The V call is TRBV18, the J call TRBJ2-6, with 7 bases that match TRBD2. Germline assignment: CDR1 KGHSH and CDR2 LQKENI. With 2 bases clipped from V and 2 bases from J, the junction kept 0 bases outside the gene matches. The CDR3 contains 15 residues. This CDR3 reads CASSPAGAGANVLTF. The CDR3 region has the DNA TGTGCCAGCTCACCAGCGGGGGCTGGGGCCAACGTCCTGACTTTC.

V and J are TRBV18 and TRBJ1-5; 7 nucleotides line up with TRBD1. V shed 6 bases and J 1 base; nucleotides not matched to a gene: 0. Germline CDR1 reads KGHSH; CDR2 reads LQKENI. CDR3 length: 13 amino acids. The CDR3 here is CASSGQSNQPQHF. The CDR3 nucleotides are TGTGCCAGCTCGGGACAGAGCAATCAGCCCCAGCATTTT.

The chain uses TRBV5-3 and TRBJ2-3; tentative D call: TRBD1 (6 bases). TRBV5-3 is given ORF status, its function remaining uncertain. This CDR3 region has 16 residues. Trimming cost V 3 bases and J 0 bases, with 14 bases left between them. The CDR3 nucleotides read TGTGCCAGAAGCTGGCCCGACAGGCGGAGCACAGATACGCAGTATTTT. This codes for CARSWPDRRSTDTQYF.

The sample holds a few counts of this clone. The V gene is TRBV6-1, the J gene TRBJ2-1; D is unresolved. Germline V gene lookup returns CDR1 MNHNS and CDR2 SASEGT. V lost 4 bases to trimming and J lost 3 bases, with 7 bases between them. The CDR3 totals 13 residues. The CDR3 protein is CASSVEYYNEQFF. The DNA of the CDR3 is TGTGCCAGCAGTGTAGAGTACTACAATGAGCAGTTCTTC.

The chain combines TRBV5-1 with TRBJ2-5; 10 bases align to TRBD2. Trimming cost V 4 bases and J 3 bases; bases outside gene matches: 3. The CDR3 length is 14 residues. CDR1 and CDR2 (germline): SGHRS, YFSETQ. The CDR3 DNA is TGCGCCAGCAGCGCTGGACTAGCGGAAGAGACCCAGTACTTC. This translates into CASSAGLAEETQYF.

The V and J genes are TRBV6-5 and TRBJ2-7; no reliable D call. V was clipped by 4 bases and J by 2 bases, with 9 bases between them. This CDR3 has 13 residues. Germline lookup yields CDR1 MNHEY and CDR2 SVGAGI. CDR3 protein: CASSSVPTYEQYF. The DNA for the CDR3 is TGTGCCAGCAGTTCGGTCCCCACCTACGAGCAGTACTTC.

This chain joins TRBV11-2 and TRBJ2-1; no clear D gene. Trimming shortened V by 5 bases and J by 5 bases, and 7 bases separated the two germline ends. The CDR3 covers 12 residues. Looked up from germline, CDR1 is SGHAT and CDR2 is FQNNGV. CDR3 bases: TGTGCCAGCAGCCCGGTCAACAATGAGCAGTTCTTC. Protein sequence: CASSPVNNEQFF. Using reference TRBV11-2 and TRBJ2-1 for the parts outside the CDR3, the full variable domain is EAGVAQSPRYKIIEKRQSVAFWCNPISGHATLYWYQQILGQGPKLLIQFQNNGVVDDSQLPKDRFSAERLKGVDSTLKIQPAKLEDSAVYLCASSPVNNEQFFGPGTRLTVL.

This clone was detected once. V is TRBV5-1 and J is TRBJ2-1, with TRBD2 matching over 8 bases. The CDR3 covers 15 residues. The V and J ends lost 1 base and 7 bases, in that order; junction bases with no gene match: 7. Germline lookup yields CDR1 SGHRS and CDR2 YFSETQ. CDR3 sequence (DNA): TGCGCCAGCAGCTTGAACACGGGAGGGGGAAATGAGCAGTTCTTC. Residues: CASSLNTGGGNEQFF.

The rearrangement uses TRBV4-1 and TRBJ2-7; D is possibly TRBD1 (7 bases). V was clipped by 1 base and J by 4 bases, with 17 bases between them. This CDR3 is 16 amino acids long. Per germline, CDR1 MGHRA and CDR2 YSYEKL. CDR3 DNA: TGCGCCAGCAGCCAAGGGCTCAGGGGGAGCGGGTACGAGCAGTACTTC. Protein product: CASSQGLRGSGYEQYF.

This chain joins TRBV15 and TRBJ2-7; 7 bases line up with TRBD2. V dropped 0 bases and J dropped 0; count of bases not matched to a gene: 2. The V gene's germline CDR1 is LNHNV and CDR2 YYDKDF (reference sequence). CDR3 length equals 15 residues. The CDR3 nucleotides are TGTGCCACCAGCAGAGAGCCGGGAGGCTCCTACGAGCAGTACTTC. This encodes CATSREPGGSYEQYF.

This chain links TRBV6-5 with TRBJ1-1; 8 bases are shared with TRBD1. V was clipped by 5 bases and J by 5 bases; unmatched bases: 4. The CDR3 contains 13 residues. Germline CDR1 reads MNHEY; CDR2 reads SVGAGI. CDR3 in amino acids: CASSRGQGTEAFF. The CDR3 DNA is TGTGCCAGCAGTCGCGGACAGGGAACTGAAGCTTTCTTT.

The genes are TRBV11-2 and TRBJ2-7, with D maybe TRBD1 (6 bases). Trimming took 5 bases from V and 0 from J, leaving 17 bases between them. Germline V gene data show CDR1 as SGHAT and CDR2 as FQNNGV. There are 16 residues in the CDR3. The CDR3 DNA reads as TGTGCCAGCAGCGCCCGGCACAGGGAAAGCTCCTACGAGCAGTACTTC. Protein sequence: CASSARHRESSYEQYF.

The CDR3 region is CASSSLSGRAKHEQFF. The CDR3, as DNA: TGTGCCAGCAGTTCCCTTAGCGGGAGGGCCAAACATGAGCAGTTCTTC. This chain uses TRBV6-5 with TRBJ2-1, with TRBD2 identical over 11 bases. This CDR3 is built from 16 residues. With 4 bases clipped from V and 8 bases from J, the junction kept 10 bases outside the gene matches. Germline CDR1 MNHEY, CDR2 SVGAGI.